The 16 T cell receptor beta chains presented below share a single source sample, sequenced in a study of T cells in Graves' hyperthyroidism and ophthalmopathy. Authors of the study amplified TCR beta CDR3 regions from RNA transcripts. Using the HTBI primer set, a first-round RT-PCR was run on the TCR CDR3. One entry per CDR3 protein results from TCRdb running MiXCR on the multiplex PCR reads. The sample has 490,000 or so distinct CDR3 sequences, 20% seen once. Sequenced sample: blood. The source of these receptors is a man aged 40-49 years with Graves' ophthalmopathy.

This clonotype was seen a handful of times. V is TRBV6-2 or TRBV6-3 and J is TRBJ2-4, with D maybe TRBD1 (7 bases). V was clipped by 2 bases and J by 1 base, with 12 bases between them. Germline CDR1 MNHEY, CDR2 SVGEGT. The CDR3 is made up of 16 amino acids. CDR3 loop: CASSYTTGRAKNIQYF. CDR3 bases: TGTGCCAGCAGTTACACGACAGGGAGGGCCAAAAACATTCAGTACTTC.

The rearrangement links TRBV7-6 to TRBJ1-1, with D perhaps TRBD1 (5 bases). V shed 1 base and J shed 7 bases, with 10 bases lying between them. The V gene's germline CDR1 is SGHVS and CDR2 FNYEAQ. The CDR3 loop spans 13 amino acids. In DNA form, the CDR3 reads TGTGCCAGCAGCTTAGGGGGGTTCGGTGAAGCTTTCTTT. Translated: CASSLGGFGEAFF.

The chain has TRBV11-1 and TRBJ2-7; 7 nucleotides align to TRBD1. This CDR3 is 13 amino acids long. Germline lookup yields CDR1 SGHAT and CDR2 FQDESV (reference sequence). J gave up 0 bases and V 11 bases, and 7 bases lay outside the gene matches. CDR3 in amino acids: CAVQGKSSYEQYF. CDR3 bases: TGTGCCGTACAGGGGAAGAGCTCCTACGAGCAGTACTTC.

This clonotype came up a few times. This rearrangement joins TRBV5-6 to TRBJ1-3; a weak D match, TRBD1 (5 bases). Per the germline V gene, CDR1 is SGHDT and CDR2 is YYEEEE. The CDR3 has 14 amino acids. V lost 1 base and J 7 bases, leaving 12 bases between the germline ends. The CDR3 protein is CASSLSQGSNTIYF. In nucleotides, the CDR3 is TGTGCCAGCAGCTTGAGCCAGGGAAGCAACACCATATATTTT.

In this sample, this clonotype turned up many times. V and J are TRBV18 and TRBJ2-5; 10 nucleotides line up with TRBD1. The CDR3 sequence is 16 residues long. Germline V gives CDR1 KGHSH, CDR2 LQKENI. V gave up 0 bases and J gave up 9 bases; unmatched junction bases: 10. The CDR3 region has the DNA TGTGCCAGCTCACCACCGCGGGACAGGGGCCTCGGGGCCCAGTACTTC. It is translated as CASSPPRDRGLGAQYF.

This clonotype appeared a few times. CDR3 nucleotide sequence: TGTGCCAGCAGTTTCTCGGGACTTAGCAATCAGCCCCAGCATTTT. Its protein is CASSFSGLSNQPQHF. This chain joins TRBV12-3 or TRBV12-4 and TRBJ1-5, with TRBD1 as a possible D gene (5 bases). V lost 3 bases and J lost 0, with 9 bases in between. CDR3 size: 15 residues.

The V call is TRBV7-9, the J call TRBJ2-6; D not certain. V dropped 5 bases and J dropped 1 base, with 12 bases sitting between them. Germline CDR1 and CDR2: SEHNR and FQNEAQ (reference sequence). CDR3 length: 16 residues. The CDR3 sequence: CASSPQRSSGANVLTF. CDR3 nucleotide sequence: TGTGCCAGCAGCCCTCAACGATCTTCTGGGGCCAACGTCCTGACTTTC.

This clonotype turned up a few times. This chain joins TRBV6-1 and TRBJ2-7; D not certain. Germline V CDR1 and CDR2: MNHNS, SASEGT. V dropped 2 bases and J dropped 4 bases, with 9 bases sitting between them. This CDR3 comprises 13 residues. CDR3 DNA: TGTGCCAGCAGTGAATTTCGGACGTACGAGCAGTACTTC. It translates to CASSEFRTYEQYF.

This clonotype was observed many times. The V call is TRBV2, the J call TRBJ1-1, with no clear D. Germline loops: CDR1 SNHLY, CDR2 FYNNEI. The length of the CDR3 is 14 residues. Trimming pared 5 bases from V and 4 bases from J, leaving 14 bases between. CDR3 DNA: TGTGCCAGCAGTTACCAGACGGTATCCACTGAAGCTTTCTTT. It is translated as CASSYQTVSTEAFF.

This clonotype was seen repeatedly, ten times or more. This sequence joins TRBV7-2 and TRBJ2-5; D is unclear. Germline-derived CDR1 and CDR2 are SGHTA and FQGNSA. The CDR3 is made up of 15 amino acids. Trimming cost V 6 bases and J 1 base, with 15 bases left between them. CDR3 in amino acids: CASSLDPTSQETQYF. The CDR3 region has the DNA TGTGCCAGCAGTTTGGACCCGACGAGCCAAGAGACCCAGTACTTC.

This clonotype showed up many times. CDR3 residues: CASSSWTGEYYEQYF. The CDR3 DNA is TGTGCCAGCAGTTCATGGACAGGGGAATACTACGAGCAGTACTTC. The gene calls are TRBV6-1 and TRBJ2-7; 9 bases fit TRBD1. The CDR3 is 15 residues long. After removal of 5 bases from V and 3 bases from J, the junction contained 8 bases not matched to a gene. The V gene's germline CDR1 is MNHNS and CDR2 SASEGT.

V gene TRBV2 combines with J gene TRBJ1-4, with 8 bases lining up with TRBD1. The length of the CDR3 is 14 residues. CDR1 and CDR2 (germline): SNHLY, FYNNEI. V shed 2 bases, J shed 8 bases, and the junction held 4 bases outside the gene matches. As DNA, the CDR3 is TGTGCCAGCAGTGAAAGGACAGGGAGCGAAAAACTGTTTTTT. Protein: CASSERTGSEKLFF.

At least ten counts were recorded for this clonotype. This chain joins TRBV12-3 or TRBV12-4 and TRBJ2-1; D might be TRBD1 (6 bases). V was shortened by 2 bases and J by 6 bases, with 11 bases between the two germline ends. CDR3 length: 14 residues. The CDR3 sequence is CASSLSARGNEQFF. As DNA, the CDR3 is TGTGCCAGCAGTTTATCCGCCAGGGGCAATGAGCAGTTCTTC.

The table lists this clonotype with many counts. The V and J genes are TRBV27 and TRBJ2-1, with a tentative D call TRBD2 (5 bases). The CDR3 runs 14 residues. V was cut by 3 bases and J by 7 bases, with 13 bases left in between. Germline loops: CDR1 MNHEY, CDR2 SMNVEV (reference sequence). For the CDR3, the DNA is TGTGCCAGCAGTTTCTCGGGAAGGGCTAATGAGCAGTTCTTC. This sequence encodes CASSFSGRANEQFF.

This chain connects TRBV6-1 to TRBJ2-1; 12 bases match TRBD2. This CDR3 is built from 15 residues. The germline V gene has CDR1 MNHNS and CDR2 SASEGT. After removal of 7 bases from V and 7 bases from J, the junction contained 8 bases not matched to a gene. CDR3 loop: CASTPTSGSVNEQFF. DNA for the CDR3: TGTGCCAGCACCCCGACTAGCGGGAGTGTGAATGAGCAGTTCTTC.

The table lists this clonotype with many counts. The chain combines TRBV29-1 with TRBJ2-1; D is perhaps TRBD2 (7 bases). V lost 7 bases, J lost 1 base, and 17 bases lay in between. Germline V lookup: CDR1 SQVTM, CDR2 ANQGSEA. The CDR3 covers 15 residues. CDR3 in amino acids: CSAEGGEGSYNEQFF. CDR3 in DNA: TGCAGCGCTGAGGGGGGGGAGGGATCCTACAATGAGCAGTTCTTC.